The present T cell receptor beta chain was sequenced within a study of T-cell memory formation after mild COVID-19. Study background: Clusters of TCRs were largely donor specific. Study observations and caveats: Pre-infection memory harbored some responding clones, suggesting cross-reactive memory joined. The authors did not confirm SARS-CoV-2 specificity of second-wave clones peaking day 37. Chiefly within CM and EM were the contracting CD4+ clones; CD8+ ones were within EMRA.

Trimming removed 1 base from V and 0 bases from J, with 9 bases in between. The CDR3 loop spans 15 amino acids. Per the germline V gene, CDR1 is KGHSH and CDR2 is LQKENI. On this clonotype itself: Its target is unknown.

One entry per CDR3 protein results from TCRdb running MiXCR on the 5' RACE reads. The profile covers roughly 400,000 distinct CDR3 sequences, with roughly 17% appearing a single time and around a fifth taken by the ten largest. The chain joins TRBV18 to TRBJ1-2; D is uncertain. The source is a man aged 18 to 30 who had mild COVID-19 (a few samples of this study predate the infection). Cell type and time point are not known. The sequenced sample consisted of PBMCs or a T cell subset sorted from them (not recorded which). The CDR3, as DNA: TGTGCCAGCTCACCACGGGCAGCGACTAACTATGGCTACACCTTC. Translation: CASSPRAATNYGYTF. Looking up the rest from reference TRBV18 and TRBJ1-2 gives the full variable domain: NAGVMQNPRHLVRRRGQEARLRCSPMKGHSHVYWYRQLPEEGLKFMVYLQKENIIDESGMPKERFSAEFPKEGPSILRIQQVVRGDSAAYFCASSPRAATNYGYTFGSGTRLTVV.